These 23 T cell receptor beta chains share one sample of origin, sequenced in a study of cytomegalovirus exposure and HLA in healthy donors. A multiplex PCR was run with 60 Vbeta primers and 13 Jbeta primers. This table comes from immunoSEQ multiplex PCR, and its TCRdb copy is limited to in-frame clones, with some not included. The table lists 200,000 or so clones, around 84% of them singletons. Input material: PBMCs. The receptor source for this set is a woman between 50 and 59 years old in good health and CMV-seropositive.

V usage is TRBV4-2 and J usage is TRBJ2-5, with D unclear. This CDR3 has 14 amino acids. Germline CDR1 reads LGHNA; CDR2 reads YNFKEQ. Trimming pared 1 base from V and 5 bases from J, leaving 11 bases between. DNA of the CDR3: TGTGCCAGCAGCCAAGGGGCCCAGTCGGAGACCCAGTACTTC. This gives the protein CASSQGAQSETQYF.

The chain carries TRBV10-2 and TRBJ2-3, with 12 bases fitting TRBD2. The CDR3 is 17 residues long. V trimming: 3 bases; J trimming: 1 base; junction bases outside the gene matches: 5. Germline V gives CDR1 WSHSY, CDR2 SAAADI. The CDR3 nucleotides are TGCGCCAGCAGTGATACTAGCGGGGGGCGGGGCACAGATACGCAGTATTTT. Amino acid sequence: CASSDTSGGRGTDTQYF.

This sequence joins TRBV7-2 and TRBJ2-5, with 12 positions matching TRBD1. Judging by the DNA end, TRBJ2-7 fits better; the J call may be wrong. The CDR3 loop spans 17 amino acids. CDR1 is SGHTA and CDR2 is FQGNSA in the germline V gene. The CDR3 bases are TGTGCCAGCAGCCCGGACGGGACAGGGGGCACCTTCTACGAGCAGTACTTC. Its protein product is CASSPDGTGGTFYEQYF.

The rearrangement links TRBV4-1 to TRBJ2-7, with D tentatively TRBD1 (6 bases). This CDR3 is built from 15 residues. CDR1 and CDR2 from the germline V gene are MGHRA and YSYEKL. V was shortened by 1 base and J by 3 bases, with 13 bases between the two germline ends. CDR3 residues: CASSQGWTANYEQYF. The DNA of the CDR3 is TGCGCCAGCAGCCAAGGTTGGACAGCGAACTACGAGCAGTACTTC.

This chain connects TRBV12-5 to TRBJ2-1; 7 positions agree with TRBD2. CDR1 and CDR2 (germline): LGHNT, FRNRAP. Trimming at V came to 5 bases and at J to 8 bases, leaving 9 bases not matched to a gene. The CDR3 sequence is 14 residues long. The CDR3 nucleotides are TGTGCTAGTGGTGCGCTCGGGGGGAGCTATGAGCAGTTCTTC. Translating it yields CASGALGGSYEQFF.

J is TRBJ2-1 and V is TRBV7-6; TRBD2 matches at 8 bases. This CDR3 has 15 residues. The V gene's germline CDR1 is SGHVS and CDR2 FNYEAQ. V was clipped by 5 bases and J by 0 bases; unmatched bases: 3. The chain's CDR3 is CASSPGGLSYNEQFF. The CDR3 DNA sequence: TGTGCCAGCAGCCCGGGGGGGCTCTCCTACAATGAGCAGTTCTTC.

V is TRBV7-2 and J is TRBJ2-3; D uncertain. Germline lookup yields CDR1 SGHTA and CDR2 FQGNSA. V gave up 1 base and J gave up 4 bases, with 9 bases separating them. This CDR3 region has 14 residues. The CDR3 nucleotides are TGTGCCAGCAGCTTAGGCGGCTTCTCAGATACGCAGTATTTT. Translating it yields CASSLGGFSDTQYF. Drawing the rest from reference TRBV7-2 and TRBJ2-3, the complete variable domain is GAGVSQSPSNKVTEKGKDVELRCDPISGHTALYWYRQSLGQGLEFLIYFQGNSAPDKSGLPSDRFSAERTGGSVSTLTIQRTQQEDSAVYLCASSLGGFSDTQYFGPGTRLTVL.

This clone has only a few counts. The sample has other DNA sequences that encode this CDR3 too. This chain connects TRBV7-6 to TRBJ2-2, with D perhaps TRBD1 (5 bases). V was cut by 1 base and J by 6 bases, with 6 bases left in between. Per the germline V gene, CDR1 is SGHVS and CDR2 is FNYEAQ. CDR3 length: 13 amino acids. The CDR3 sequence: CASSLGGSGELFF. Here the CDR3 DNA reads TGTGCCAGCAGCTTAGGGGGCTCCGGGGAGCTGTTTTTT.

As for this clone: Other DNA sequences in the same sample also yield this CDR3. The V call is TRBV6-5, the J call TRBJ1-5; D unresolved. Deletions cut 0 bases from V and 0 bases from J, with 6 bases between. Germline V CDR1 and CDR2: MNHEY, SVGAGI. The CDR3 length is 15 residues. CDR3 coding DNA: TGTGCCAGCAGTTACTCGGAGGGTAGCAATCAGCCCCAGCATTTT. This codes for CASSYSEGSNQPQHF.

CDR3 residues: CASSLRDTRSYSNQPQHF. The CDR3 nucleotides are TGTGCCAGCAGCTTGCGGGACACACGATCTTATAGCAATCAGCCCCAGCATTTT. This chain links TRBV5-5 with TRBJ1-5; tentative D call: TRBD1 (6 bases). The V end was cut by 1 base, the J end by 0 bases, with 17 bases between. CDR3 length equals 18 residues. Germline V CDR1 and CDR2: SGHKS, YYEKEE (reference sequence).

This clone was counted a few times. The chain combines TRBV15 with TRBJ2-7, with TRBD1 identical over 9 bases. The CDR3 is 15 amino acids. Germline V lookup: CDR1 LNHNV, CDR2 YYDKDF (reference sequence). V shed 3 bases and J 4 bases; nucleotides not matched to a gene: 7. This chain's CDR3 is CATSRDRGAGYEQYF. DNA for the CDR3: TGTGCCACCAGCAGGGACAGGGGCGCGGGGTACGAGCAGTACTTC.

The chain couples TRBV7-9 to TRBJ1-6, with a weak D call TRBD1 (6 bases). Deletions cut 5 bases from V and 5 bases from J, with 10 bases between. Germline values: CDR1 SEHNR, CDR2 FQNEAQ (reference sequence). The CDR3 contains 14 residues. CDR3 DNA: TGTGCCAGCAGCCGGACAGATAATAATTCACCCCTCCACTTT. Amino acid sequence: CASSRTDNNSPLHF.

This clone was counted a few times. The CDR3 reads CASSQVSTGEQFF. The CDR3 region has the DNA TGTGCCAGCAGCCAAGTCTCAACGGGGGAGCAGTTCTTC. This rearrangement joins TRBV14 to TRBJ2-1, with D perhaps matching TRBD2 (5 bases). Trimming shortened V by 1 base and J by 10 bases, and 11 bases separated the two germline ends. Germline assignment: CDR1 SGHDN and CDR2 FVKESK. The CDR3 covers 13 residues.

With respect to this clone: Compared with germline, one end of the junction differs, possibly owing to a read error. This rearrangement joins TRBV4-1 to TRBJ2-7; weak D call: TRBD2 (5 bases). Germline V CDR1 and CDR2: MGHRA, YSYEKL. The length of the CDR3 is 13 residues. The CDR3 here is CTSSQARGYEQYF. The CDR3 DNA is TGCACCAGCAGCCAAGCCCGAGGGTACGAGCAGTACTTC.

The chain links TRBV14 to TRBJ2-5; D unclear. This CDR3 region has 12 residues. Trimming removed 6 bases from V and 5 bases from J, with 10 bases in between. Germline CDR1 is SGHDN and CDR2 is FVKESK. CDR3 sequence: CASSIRSETQYF. The CDR3 DNA reads TGTGCCAGCAGTATAAGGAGCGAGACCCAGTACTTC.

The chain combines TRBV6-5 with TRBJ1-2, with TRBD1 as a possible D gene (5 bases). The CDR3 spans 13 residues. V lost 6 bases and J lost 0, with 8 bases in between. Germline V lookup: CDR1 MNHEY, CDR2 SVGAGI. Here the CDR3 DNA reads TGTGCCAGCAGGGGGGACTCTAACTATGGCTACACCTTC. Its translation: CASRGDSNYGYTF.

As to this clone: The sample holds other DNA sequences that translate to the same CDR3. The chain joins TRBV5-1 to TRBJ1-2; 9 nucleotides align to TRBD1. Germline V gene lookup returns CDR1 SGHRS and CDR2 YFSETQ. This CDR3 spans 14 amino acids. Trimming cost V 4 bases and J 2 bases; bases outside gene matches: 3. DNA of the CDR3: TGCGCCAGCAGCCTAGGACAGGGGAACTATGGCTACACCTTC. This codes for CASSLGQGNYGYTF.

This sequence joins TRBV6-6 and TRBJ2-1, with 9 positions matching TRBD1. The V segment lost 5 bases and the J segment 6 bases; nucleotides outside the gene matches: 5. The CDR3 totals 14 residues. From germline, CDR1 is MNHNY and CDR2 SVGAGI (reference sequence). CDR3 in DNA: TGTGCCAGCAGTCGCCAGACAGGGGGCAATGAGCAGTTCTTC. Translated: CASSRQTGGNEQFF.

This clone was picked up one time. The rearrangement joins TRBV7-2 to TRBJ2-3; D may be TRBD2 (6 bases). This CDR3 region has 13 residues. Trimming left V 3 bases short and J 4 bases short, with 8 bases between. Germline-derived CDR1 and CDR2 are SGHTA and FQGNSA. The CDR3 DNA reads TGTGCCAGCAGCTTTGGAGGGTCAGATACGCAGTATTTT. It specifies CASSFGGSDTQYF.

The rearrangement links TRBV5-4 to TRBJ1-1; 7 nucleotides line up with TRBD1. This CDR3 region has 16 residues. CDR1 SGHNT and CDR2 YYREEE come from the germline V gene (reference sequence). V was pared by 4 bases and J by 1 base, with 10 bases of the junction left unmatched. The CDR3 region is CASSQPGQTSNTEAFF. In DNA form, the CDR3 reads TGTGCCAGCAGCCAACCGGGACAGACCTCGAACACTGAAGCTTTCTTT. Using reference TRBV5-4 and TRBJ1-1 for the parts outside the CDR3, the full variable domain is ETGVTQSPTHLIKTRGQQVTLRCSSQSGHNTVSWYQQALGQGPQFIFQYYREEENGRGNFPPRFSGLQFPNYSSELNVNALELDDSALYLCASSQPGQTSNTEAFFGQGTRLTVV.

The chain combines TRBV6-6 with TRBJ2-5, with a tentative D call TRBD2 (5 bases). With 2 bases removed from V and 4 bases from J, the gap between germline ends came to 11 bases. This CDR3 is built from 14 residues. Germline V lookup: CDR1 MNHNY, CDR2 SVGAGI (reference sequence). This CDR3 reads CASSYVGVGETQYF. The CDR3 coding sequence is TGTGCCAGCAGTTACGTCGGGGTCGGAGAGACCCAGTACTTC.

The chain has TRBV5-5 and TRBJ2-1, with 8 bases that match TRBD1. The V segment lost 0 bases and the J segment 5 bases; nucleotides outside the gene matches: 7. Germline CDR1 and CDR2: SGHKS and YYEKEE (reference sequence). CDR3 length: 16 residues. The CDR3 here is CASSLGVQGANNEQFF. The CDR3 DNA follows: TGTGCCAGCAGCTTGGGGGTTCAGGGGGCAAACAATGAGCAGTTCTTC.

V usage is TRBV4-2 and J usage is TRBJ1-1; 7 bases are a match to TRBD1. The CDR3 covers 14 residues. The germline CDR1 and CDR2 sequences are LGHNA and YNFKEQ. V was pared by 4 bases and J by 7 bases, with 9 bases of the junction left unmatched. In nucleotides, the CDR3 is TGTGCCAGCAGCCGACAGGGCGTAATCGGTGAAGCTTTCTTT. Amino acids: CASSRQGVIGEAFF.